Listed below are T cell receptor beta chains from one sample, sequenced in a study of PD-1 blockade in classical Hodgkin lymphoma. TCRdb's copy holds only in-frame clones and misses some; the assay was immunoSEQ multiplex PCR. This table holds under 2,500 clones, 50% to 75% found once. The sequencing used peripheral blood mononuclear cells (PBMCs), collected at baseline. The receptors derive from a human donor with classical Hodgkin lymphoma. Each CDR3 is given with its conserved first and last residue. D genes are given only for firm matches. Some rows have no size entry. The others give once, few or many, or a class for an expanded clone.

j_gene: TRBJ1-1; v_gene: TRBV7-6; d_gene: .; abundance: .; CDR3aa: CASSEDSNTEAFF; CDR3nt: TGTGCCAGCAGCGAAGACTCGAACACTGAAGCTTTCTTT
j_gene: TRBJ2-7; v_gene: TRBV4-2; d_gene: TRBD1; abundance: .; CDR3aa: CASSHTGAYEQYF; CDR3nt: TGTGCCAGCAGCCATACAGGGGCCTACGAGCAGTACTTC
j_gene: TRBJ1-5; v_gene: TRBV5-6; d_gene: .; abundance: .; CDR3aa: CASSLGTGAQHF; CDR3nt: TGTGCCAGCAGCTTGGGGACGGGGGCCCAGCATTTT
j_gene: TRBJ2-5; v_gene: TRBV30; d_gene: .; abundance: few; CDR3aa: CAWSDRRETQYF; CDR3nt: TGTGCCTGGAGTGACAGAAGGGAGACCCAGTACTTC
j_gene: TRBJ2-2; v_gene: TRBV5-6; d_gene: .; abundance: .; CDR3aa: CASSLEAGELFF; CDR3nt: TGTGCCAGCAGCTTGGAGGCCGGGGAGCTGTTTTTT
j_gene: TRBJ2-3; v_gene: TRBV28; d_gene: TRBD1; abundance: .; CDR3aa: CASRGQGTGTDTQYF; CDR3nt: TGTGCCAGCAGGGGACAGGGTACCGGCACAGATACGCAGTATTTT
j_gene: TRBJ1-2; v_gene: TRBV5-8; d_gene: .; abundance: .; CDR3aa: CASTRKTYGYTF; CDR3nt: TGTGCCAGCACACGAAAGACCTATGGCTACACCTTC
j_gene: TRBJ1-3; v_gene: TRBV7-6; d_gene: .; abundance: .; CDR3aa: CASSPRGRSGTHIYF; CDR3nt: TGTGCCAGCAGCCCCCGCGGGCGGTCAGGCACACACATATATTTT
j_gene: TRBJ2-3; v_gene: TRBV6-1; d_gene: .; abundance: .; CDR3aa: CASSHLPNPTDTQYF; CDR3nt: TGTGCCAGCAGTCACCTACCTAACCCCACAGATACGCAGTATTTT
j_gene: TRBJ2-5; v_gene: TRBV30; d_gene: TRBD1; abundance: few; CDR3aa: CASETGGAQGAQYF; CDR3nt: TGTGCCTCAGAGACAGGGGGGGCACAAGGGGCCCAGTACTTC
j_gene: TRBJ2-2; v_gene: TRBV7-6; d_gene: TRBD1; abundance: .; CDR3aa: CASSPGTGVNTGELFF; CDR3nt: TGTGCCAGCAGCCCCGGGACAGGGGTGAACACCGGGGAGCTGTTTTTT
j_gene: TRBJ2-3; v_gene: TRBV30; d_gene: TRBD2; abundance: large; CDR3aa: CAWSVLGRADTQYF; CDR3nt: TGTGCCTGGAGTGTACTAGGGAGGGCAGATACGCAGTATTTT
j_gene: TRBJ1-1; v_gene: TRBV6-5; d_gene: TRBD1; abundance: .; CDR3aa: CATSQGALNTEAFF; CDR3nt: TGTGCCACGTCTCAGGGGGCTCTGAACACTGAAGCTTTCTTT
j_gene: TRBJ2-7; v_gene: TRBV18; d_gene: TRBD2; abundance: .; CDR3aa: CASSPPGLLSYEQYF; CDR3nt: TGTGCCAGCTCACCACCGGGACTACTATCCTACGAGCAGTACTTC
j_gene: TRBJ1-2; v_gene: TRBV5-6; d_gene: .; abundance: .; CDR3aa: CASSPGPNYGYTF; CDR3nt: TGTGCCAGCAGCCCTGGGCCCAACTATGGCTACACCTTC
j_gene: TRBJ1-2; v_gene: TRBV21-1; d_gene: .; abundance: few; CDR3aa: CASSKLGSGGYTF; CDR3nt: TGTGCCAGCAGCAAACTTGGTTCTGGAGGCTACACCTTC
j_gene: TRBJ2-5; v_gene: TRBV5-1; d_gene: TRBD1; abundance: .; CDR3aa: CASSWEWVTGDRETQYF; CDR3nt: TGCGCCAGCAGTTGGGAGTGGGTGACAGGGGACCGAGAGACCCAGTACTTC
j_gene: TRBJ1-5; v_gene: TRBV4-3; d_gene: .; abundance: .; CDR3aa: CASSQARGNQPQHF; CDR3nt: TGCGCCAGCAGCCAAGCCAGGGGCAATCAGCCCCAGCATTTT
j_gene: TRBJ2-2; v_gene: TRBV6-6; d_gene: .; abundance: once; CDR3aa: CASIGTGELFF; CDR3nt: TGTGCCAGCATAGGCACCGGGGAGCTGTTTTTT
j_gene: TRBJ2-3; v_gene: TRBV30; d_gene: .; abundance: .; CDR3aa: CAWIAKGTDTQYF; CDR3nt: TGTGCCTGGATTGCGAAAGGCACAGATACGCAGTATTTT
j_gene: TRBJ2-1; v_gene: TRBV9; d_gene: TRBD2; abundance: .; CDR3aa: CASSVAGRGADEQFF; CDR3nt: TGTGCCAGCAGCGTAGCTGGGCGGGGGGCCGATGAGCAGTTCTTC
j_gene: TRBJ2-5; v_gene: TRBV7-3; d_gene: TRBD1; abundance: few; CDR3aa: CASSPTGLGETQYF; CDR3nt: TGTGCCAGCAGTCCGACAGGGCTGGGAGAGACCCAGTACTTC
j_gene: TRBJ2-3; v_gene: TRBV10-3; d_gene: .; abundance: .; CDR3aa: CATWAANTQYF; CDR3nt: TGTGCCACCTGGGCTGCCAATACGCAGTATTTT
j_gene: TRBJ2-2; v_gene: TRBV7-8; d_gene: .; abundance: .; CDR3aa: CASSYTPGIGSGELFF; CDR3nt: TGTGCCAGCAGCTACACCCCCGGGATCGGTTCCGGGGAGCTGTTTTTT
j_gene: TRBJ1-2; v_gene: TRBV30; d_gene: .; abundance: .; CDR3aa: CAWSIRGARGYTF; CDR3nt: TGTGCCTGGAGTATACGGGGGGCTCGGGGCTACACCTTC
j_gene: TRBJ1-1; v_gene: TRBV19; d_gene: TRBD1; abundance: .; CDR3aa: CASKGTDEAFF; CDR3nt: TGTGCCAGCAAGGGGACAGACGAAGCTTTCTTT
j_gene: TRBJ2-7; v_gene: TRBV12-5; d_gene: .; abundance: medium-sized; CDR3aa: CASGWGSYEQYF; CDR3nt: TGTGCTAGTGGTTGGGGTTCCTACGAGCAGTACTTC
j_gene: TRBJ2-5; v_gene: TRBV7-9; d_gene: TRBD2; abundance: .; CDR3aa: CASSSPVAIAGVLQETQYF; CDR3nt: TGTGCCAGCAGCTCTCCCGTAGCGATAGCGGGGGTTCTACAAGAGACCCAGTACTTC
j_gene: TRBJ1-2; v_gene: TRBV30; d_gene: .; abundance: .; CDR3aa: CAWSGPEQSYGYTF; CDR3nt: TGTGCCTGGAGTGGGCCGGAACAGTCTTATGGCTACACCTTC
j_gene: TRBJ1-1; v_gene: TRBV5-1; d_gene: TRBD1; abundance: .; CDR3aa: CASSYTTGQGGTEAFF; CDR3nt: TGCGCCAGCAGCTACACTACCGGACAGGGGGGTACTGAAGCTTTCTTT
j_gene: TRBJ1-6; v_gene: TRBV6-5; d_gene: .; abundance: medium-sized; CDR3aa: CASSPSDGKNSPLHF; CDR3nt: TGTGCCAGCAGTCCCTCGGACGGGAAAAATTCACCCCTCCACTTT
j_gene: TRBJ1-4; v_gene: TRBV4-3; d_gene: .; abundance: few; CDR3aa: CASSRMTGTDEKLFF; CDR3nt: TGCGCCAGCAGCCGCATGACCGGGACGGATGAAAAACTGTTTTTT
j_gene: TRBJ1-1; v_gene: TRBV6-5; d_gene: .; abundance: .; CDR3aa: CASSVQGATEAFF; CDR3nt: TGTGCCAGCAGTGTTCAGGGTGCCACTGAAGCTTTCTTT
j_gene: TRBJ1-1; v_gene: TRBV6-6; d_gene: TRBD1; abundance: .; CDR3aa: CASSRGQANTEAFF; CDR3nt: TGTGCCAGCTCTAGAGGACAGGCGAACACTGAAGCTTTCTTT
j_gene: TRBJ2-6; v_gene: TRBV7-6; d_gene: .; abundance: medium-sized; CDR3aa: CASRPASGSGANVLTF; CDR3nt: TGTGCCAGCAGACCCGCGAGTGGATCTGGGGCCAACGTCCTGACTTTC
j_gene: TRBJ1-1; v_gene: TRBV7-2; d_gene: .; abundance: .; CDR3aa: CASSLNFGNTEAFF; CDR3nt: TGTGCCAGCAGCTTGAATTTTGGGAACACTGAAGCTTTCTTT
j_gene: TRBJ2-5; v_gene: TRBV19; d_gene: .; abundance: .; CDR3aa: CASSIGGEGQETQYF; CDR3nt: TGTGCCAGTAGTATAGGGGGAGAGGGCCAAGAGACCCAGTACTTC
j_gene: TRBJ1-2; v_gene: TRBV14; d_gene: .; abundance: few; CDR3aa: CASSQRTYGYTF; CDR3nt: TGTGCCAGCAGCCAGCGGACGTATGGCTACACCTTC
j_gene: TRBJ1-4; v_gene: TRBV4-2; d_gene: .; abundance: .; CDR3aa: CASSQEARRDEKLFF; CDR3nt: TGTGCCAGCAGCCAAGAGGCACGGAGGGATGAAAAACTGTTTTTT
j_gene: TRBJ2-3; v_gene: TRBV27; d_gene: .; abundance: .; CDR3aa: CASKLLGLKTDTQYF; CDR3nt: TGTGCCAGCAAATTACTAGGGTTGAAGACAGATACGCAGTATTTT
j_gene: TRBJ1-1; v_gene: TRBV4-1; d_gene: .; abundance: .; CDR3aa: CASSQRMGMNTEAFF; CDR3nt: TGCGCCAGCAGCCAGCGTATGGGGATGAACACTGAAGCTTTCTTT
j_gene: TRBJ2-7; v_gene: TRBV9; d_gene: TRBD1; abundance: large; CDR3aa: CASSPSGQGDLREQYF; CDR3nt: TGTGCCAGCAGCCCGTCGGGACAGGGGGATTTACGCGAGCAGTACTTC
j_gene: TRBJ2-7; v_gene: TRBV19; d_gene: .; abundance: few; CDR3aa: CASSTGLGRYEQYF; CDR3nt: TGTGCCAGTAGTACGGGACTCGGTAGGTACGAGCAGTACTTC
j_gene: TRBJ2-2; v_gene: TRBV25-1; d_gene: TRBD1; abundance: .; CDR3aa: CASSDEDRGDTGELFF; CDR3nt: TGTGCCAGCAGTGATGAGGACAGGGGGGACACCGGGGAGCTGTTTTTT
j_gene: TRBJ1-2; v_gene: TRBV7-9; d_gene: TRBD1; abundance: .; CDR3aa: CASSLDRGGYTF; CDR3nt: TGTGCCAGCAGCTTAGACAGGGGTGGCTACACCTTC
j_gene: TRBJ1-6; v_gene: TRBV6-5; d_gene: .; abundance: .; CDR3aa: CASFGSAYNSPLHF; CDR3nt: TGTGCCAGCTTTGGGTCAGCCTATAATTCACCCCTCCACTTT
j_gene: TRBJ2-7; v_gene: TRBV6-5; d_gene: TRBD1; abundance: once; CDR3aa: CASRRGGTGPEQYF; CDR3nt: TGTGCCAGCCGACGAGGGGGGACAGGGCCCGAGCAGTACTTC
j_gene: TRBJ1-1; v_gene: TRBV15; d_gene: .; abundance: medium-sized; CDR3aa: CATSRVDPETEAFF; CDR3nt: TGTGCCACCAGCAGAGTAGACCCTGAGACTGAAGCTTTCTTT
j_gene: TRBJ1-6; v_gene: TRBV7-6; d_gene: .; abundance: .; CDR3aa: CASSPPGLPLHF; CDR3nt: TGTGCCAGCAGCCCACCCGGTTTGCCCCTCCACTTT
j_gene: TRBJ1-1; v_gene: TRBV15; d_gene: .; abundance: .; CDR3aa: CATSLGAMNTEAFF; CDR3nt: TGTGCCACCAGCTTAGGGGCGATGAACACTGAAGCTTTCTTT
j_gene: TRBJ2-5; v_gene: TRBV5-4; d_gene: .; abundance: .; CDR3aa: CATHSVGQQTQYF; CDR3nt: TGTGCCACCCACTCGGTGGGGCAACAGACCCAGTACTTC
j_gene: TRBJ1-6; v_gene: TRBV7-8; d_gene: TRBD1; abundance: medium-sized; CDR3aa: CASSLGGDSSPLHF; CDR3nt: TGTGCCAGCAGCTTAGGCGGGGACAGCTCACCCCTCCACTTT
j_gene: TRBJ1-6; v_gene: TRBV5-1; d_gene: .; abundance: .; CDR3aa: CASSFFQGSGSPLHF; CDR3nt: TGCGCCAGCAGCTTTTTTCAGGGGTCTGGTTCACCCCTCCACTTT